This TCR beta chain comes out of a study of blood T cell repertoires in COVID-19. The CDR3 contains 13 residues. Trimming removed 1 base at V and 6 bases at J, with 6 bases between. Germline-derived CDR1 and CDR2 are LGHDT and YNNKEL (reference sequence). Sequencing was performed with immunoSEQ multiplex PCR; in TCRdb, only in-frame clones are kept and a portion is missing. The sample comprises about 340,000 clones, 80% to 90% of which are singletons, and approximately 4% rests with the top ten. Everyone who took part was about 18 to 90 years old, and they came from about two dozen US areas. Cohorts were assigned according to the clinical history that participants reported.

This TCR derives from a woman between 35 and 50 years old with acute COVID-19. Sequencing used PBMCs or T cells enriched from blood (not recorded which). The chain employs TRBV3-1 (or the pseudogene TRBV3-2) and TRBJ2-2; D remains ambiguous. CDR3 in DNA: TGTGCCAGCAGCCAAGTCAGGTCCGGGGAGCTGTTTTTT. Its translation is CASSQVRSGELFF.